This TCR beta chain was documented in a study of blood T cell repertoires in COVID-19. Using immunoSEQ multiplex PCR, the repertoire was profiled, and TCRdb retains in-frame clones only, with some absent. The repertoire consists of 150,000 to 200,000 clones, with 80% to 90% occurring once and the leading ten covering roughly 18%. The CDR3 has 17 residues. Germline CDR1 is SGHTA and CDR2 is FQGNSA. The V and J ends lost 1 base and 2 bases, in that order; junction bases with no gene match: 7. The TCR originated in a woman older than 75 with acute or convalescent COVID-19. The chain links TRBV7-2 to TRBJ2-5; TRBD2 matches 10 bases. Input material: peripheral blood. The CDR3: CASSLGASGSGQETQYF. DNA for the CDR3: TGTGCCAGCAGCTTAGGAGCTAGCGGGAGTGGTCAAGAGACCCAGTACTTC.